This note documents a single TCR beta chain sequence. Its antigen remains undetermined. Being one base from a much bigger clone, this may be a read error. The entry originates in a study of tumor and adjacent non-tumor tissue in lung cancer (dated by TCRdb to the late 2010s). Concerning the study at large: The cohort included some twelve adenocarcinoma, a couple of squamous cell carcinoma and 1 small cell lung cancer patients. The 15 enrolled patients, of whom around 10 were men and 5 were women, were aged roughly 31 to 80 years and were diagnosed with TNM stage I to III disease. Sequencing generated a total of more than 100 million productive TCRbeta reads, averaging around 4.2 million reads per sample. Bulk TCRbeta repertoires were compared between lung tumor tissue and matched distant non-tumor lung tissue obtained from over 13 lung cancer patients. A few dozen paired specimens, one tumor and one normal lung sample per patient, were profiled by TCRbeta CDR3 sequencing.

Libraries were prepared through multiplex PCR. The sequencer was an Illumina HiSeq 2500. Following protocols modified from ARM-PCR, the researchers constructed TCRbeta libraries through three rounds of nested PCR with primers (Table S4). Before sequencing, PCR products of 200-500 bp were excised from the gel and purified with the QIAquick gel extraction kit. The published analysis was carried out like this. Trimmomatic was used to clean the reads, FLASH merged the cleaned reads into complete CDR3 sequences, and MiTCR assigned the sequences to V(D)J germline segments. Clonal diversity was calculated as the inverse Simpson's index using VDJtools. In-frame sequences without a premature stop codon were defined as productive reads. The public sequencing data were trimmed at Q25 with fastp and processed into clonotypes with MiXCR by TCRdb, which kept only in-frame beta chains. When rows share a CDR3 protein, they turn into one entry using the most common DNA and genes. The V and J calls reflect TCRdb's pipeline rather than the authors' work. The sample table shows more than 95,000 distinct CDR3 sequences, and 66% are seen once. The biggest ten clones account for roughly 13% of the sample.

RNA was extracted from bulk unsorted tissue and checked for quality with a NanoDrop ND-1000 and an Agilent 2100. Newly diagnosed lung cancer patients without prior chemotherapy who had been admitted for thoracic surgery in China between August and November 2014 were enrolled as donors. The study excluded patients who had received radiotherapy or chemotherapy before or who had another cancer at the same time. Surgical tissue pieces of about 1-2.2 cm3 were preserved in RNAlater solution and stored at -80 °C until use. The research as a whole found: Younger patients had significantly higher TCR diversity, and higher tumor TCR diversity was associated with shorter overall and disease-free survival. Peripheral blood was not sequenced, so blood TCRbeta repertoires in these lung cancer patients were not examined. Neither the sequencing platform nor unique molecular identifiers are named or mentioned anywhere in the methods. Only around 15 patients were included in the cohort, and the need for larger samples and more detailed clinical data was noted by the authors. The top 100 clones made up a significantly larger cumulative share of the repertoire in normal lung than in tumor tissue. Tumor tissue showed significantly greater TCR diversity (inverse Simpson) than normal lung tissue (approximately 400 vs 170, P = 0.0075, Mann-Whitney U test).

This clonotype was obtained from a man younger than 40 with non-small cell lung cancer. The sample taken for sequencing was lung tumor tissue.

CDR3 loop: CASSLGQADAFF. The nucleotides read TGTGCCAGCAGCCTGGGACAGGCCGATGCTTTCTTT. Rearrangement joined TRBV6-2 or TRBV6-3 to TRBJ1-1; TRBD1 lines up with 8 middle nucleotides. From a lookup of the germline V gene, CDR1 and CDR2 are MNHEY and SVGEGT. The CDR3 has 12 amino acids, counting the end cysteine and phenylalanine. The CDR3 DNA has 36 bases and is translated from base 1. The germline V end is reduced by 6 bases and the J end by 11 bases; junction bases left unmatched: 8.